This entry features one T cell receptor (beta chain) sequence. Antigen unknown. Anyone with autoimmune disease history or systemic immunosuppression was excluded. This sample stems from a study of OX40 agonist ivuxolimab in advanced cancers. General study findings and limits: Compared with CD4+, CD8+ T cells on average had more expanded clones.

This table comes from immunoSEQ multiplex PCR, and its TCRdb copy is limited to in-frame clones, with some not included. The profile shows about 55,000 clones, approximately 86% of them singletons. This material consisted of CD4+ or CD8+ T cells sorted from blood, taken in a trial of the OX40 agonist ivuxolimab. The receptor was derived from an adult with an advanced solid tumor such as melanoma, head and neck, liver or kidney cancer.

CDR3 protein: CASSLLGQTQETQYF. CDR3 coding DNA: TGTGCCAGCAGTTTGTTGGGACAGACCCAAGAGACCCAGTACTTC. This chain links TRBV28 with TRBJ2-5, with 7 bases lining up with TRBD1. CDR3 length equals 15 residues. Germline CDR1 reads MDHEN; CDR2 reads SYDVKM. Unmatched junction bases numbered 5, after V lost 3 bases and J lost 1 base.